The 32 T cell receptor beta chains listed next were all sequenced from one sample in a study of T cell changes during pregnancy in multiple sclerosis. Measured with immunoSEQ multiplex PCR; TCRdb has only the in-frame clones, and not every one. Here the sample spans 10,000 to 13,000 clones, about 89% being singletons. The sample was CD8+ T cells from peripheral blood mononuclear cells, taken in the first trimester of pregnancy. Every receptor here comes from a female donor in good health, enrolled as a control in a pregnancy study.

The chain is built from TRBV7-9 and TRBJ1-2; a possible D gene is TRBD1 (6 bases). This CDR3 contains 16 residues. Germline lookup yields CDR1 SEHNR and CDR2 FQNEAQ (reference sequence). V was clipped by 0 bases and J by 1 base, with 12 bases between them. CDR3 in DNA: TGTGCCAGCAGCTTAGCACGGACAGAATTTAACTATGGCTACACCTTC. Translated, it gives CASSLARTEFNYGYTF.

This clone was detected once. The chain combines TRBV7-6 with TRBJ2-3, with D tentatively TRBD1 (6 bases). In germline, CDR1 is SGHVS, CDR2 FNYEAQ. The CDR3 loop spans 16 amino acids. V lost 3 bases and J lost 3, with 16 bases in between. This CDR3 reads CASSFRQDRTTDTQYF. For the CDR3, the DNA is TGTGCCAGCAGCTTCCGACAGGATAGGACTACAGATACGCAGTATTTT.

This clone was observed a few times. This chain connects TRBV5-8 to TRBJ1-2; D gene uncertain. The germline V gene has CDR1 SGHTS and CDR2 YDEGEE. This CDR3 spans 13 amino acids. V gave up 0 bases and J gave up 4 bases, with 7 bases separating them. The CDR3 nucleotides read TGTGCCAGCAGCTTGGCCGCGAGCTATGGCTACACCTTC. As protein: CASSLAASYGYTF.

The chain couples TRBV11-2 to TRBJ2-1; weak D call: TRBD2 (6 bases). The CDR3 runs 14 residues. V lost 1 base, J lost 8 bases, and 12 bases lay in between. Per germline, CDR1 SGHAT and CDR2 FQNNGV. This CDR3 is CASSLAGDQDEQFF. The CDR3 DNA is TGTGCCAGCAGCTTAGCGGGGGACCAGGATGAGCAGTTCTTC.

This sequence joins TRBV6-4 and TRBJ1-2; D unclear. The CDR3 covers 14 residues. V lost 0 bases to trimming and J lost 8 bases, with 13 bases between them. Germline CDR1 is MRHNA and CDR2 is SNTAGT. CDR3 DNA sequence: TGTGCCAGCAGTGACTCCGGGAGGGTAGGAGGCTACACCTTC. Protein: CASSDSGRVGGYTF.

The V and J genes are TRBV28 and TRBJ1-1; 7 positions match TRBD1. CDR3 size: 15 residues. From germline, CDR1 is MDHEN and CDR2 SYDVKM. J was trimmed by 0 bases and V by 5 bases; bases with no gene match: 6. The CDR3 DNA follows: TGTGCCAGCAGTCGCGTGGGACAGTTGAACACTGAAGCTTTCTTT. Residues: CASSRVGQLNTEAFF.

The chain links TRBV30 to TRBJ1-5; D is perhaps TRBD1 (6 bases). Germline V gene lookup returns CDR1 GTSNPN and CDR2 SVGIG (reference sequence). V lost 0 bases, J lost 7 bases, and 13 bases lay in between. CDR3 length: 14 residues. The CDR3 DNA follows: TGTGCCTGGAGTGTACGGGCAGGGGCCCAGCCCCAGCATTTT. Translated: CAWSVRAGAQPQHF.

The chain uses TRBV7-6 and TRBJ1-1, with TRBD1 matching 11 bases. Looked up from germline, CDR1 is SGHVS and CDR2 is FNYEAQ. The CDR3 runs to 17 residues. The V gene end was trimmed by 5 bases and the J gene end by 0 bases; junction bases not matched to a gene: 8. The DNA for the CDR3 is TGTGCCAGCAGCATCCGGGACAGGGGGTTATTGAACACTGAAGCTTTCTTT. Translation gives CASSIRDRGLLNTEAFF.

The rearrangement links TRBV9 to TRBJ1-3; D remains ambiguous. Germline CDR1 and CDR2: SGDLS and YYNGEE. The CDR3 totals 14 residues. Trimming took 0 bases from V and 3 from J, leaving 7 bases between them. The CDR3, as DNA: TGTGCCAGCAGCGTAGATACTCTTGGAAACACCATATATTTT. Residues: CASSVDTLGNTIYF. The whole variable domain, filled in from reference TRBV9 and TRBJ1-3, reads DSGVTQTPKHLITATGQRVTLRCSPRSGDLSVYWYQQSLDQGLQFLIQYYNGEERAKGNILERFSAQQFPDLHSELNLSSLELGDSALYFCASSVDTLGNTIYFGEGSWLTVV.

This clone was picked up one time. This sequence joins TRBV5-6 and TRBJ1-1; 9 bases agree with TRBD1. CDR3 length equals 15 residues. With 4 bases clipped from V and 0 bases from J, the junction kept 4 bases outside the gene matches. Germline assignment: CDR1 SGHDT and CDR2 YYEEEE. CDR3 sequence: CASSQQGALNTEAFF. The CDR3 DNA follows: TGTGCCAGCAGCCAACAGGGGGCTTTGAACACTGAAGCTTTCTTT.

J is TRBJ2-1 and V is TRBV16, with D tentatively TRBD1 (6 bases). V was trimmed by 2 bases and J by 2 bases, leaving 13 bases between them. The CDR3 loop spans 16 amino acids. Germline CDR1 is KGHSY and CDR2 is FQNENV. The CDR3 reads CASSQRQGNPYNEQFF. The CDR3 DNA follows: TGTGCCAGCAGCCAACGGCAGGGGAACCCCTACAATGAGCAGTTCTTC.

The V gene is TRBV9, the J gene TRBJ1-2; 7 nucleotides agree with TRBD1. Germline values: CDR1 SGDLS, CDR2 YYNGEE. With V trimmed by 4 bases and J by 3 bases, 3 bases remained unmatched. The CDR3 is made up of 13 amino acids. The CDR3 DNA reads as TGTGCCAGCAGCTTAGACAGGGACTATGGCTACACCTTC. Translation: CASSLDRDYGYTF. The variable domain in full, with the rest retrieved from reference TRBV9 and TRBJ1-2, is DSGVTQTPKHLITATGQRVTLRCSPRSGDLSVYWYQQSLDQGLQFLIQYYNGEERAKGNILERFSAQQFPDLHSELNLSSLELGDSALYFCASSLDRDYGYTFGSGTRLTVV.

This clone qualifies as medium-sized. The chain is built from TRBV4-3 and TRBJ2-5; TRBD2 agrees at 9 bases. Germline CDR1 and CDR2: LGHNA and YSLEER. Trimming at V came to 0 bases and at J to 1 base, leaving 0 bases not matched to a gene. The length of the CDR3 is 15 residues. The chain's CDR3 is CASSQERGGQETQYF. CDR3 DNA sequence: TGCGCCAGCAGCCAAGAGCGGGGGGGCCAAGAGACCCAGTACTTC.

J is TRBJ1-1 and V is TRBV7-9, with D uncertain. CDR3 size: 11 residues. Trimming cost V 6 bases and J 5 bases, with 7 bases left between them. Germline CDR1 is SEHNR and CDR2 is FQNEAQ (reference sequence). In DNA form, the CDR3 reads TGTGCCAGCAGTTTCGTAACTGAAGCTTTCTTT. Protein: CASSFVTEAFF.

The chain has TRBV21-1 and TRBJ2-5; the D segment call TRBD1 is taken from the table without a DNA check. TRBV21-1 is a documented pseudogene. CDR3 length equals 18 residues. CDR3 DNA sequence: TGTGCCAGCAGCACCAGGGTTCAGACAGGGGGGGCTTGGGAGACCCAGTACTTC. This encodes CASSTRVQTGGAWETQYF.

This clone is labeled as medium-sized. V is TRBV27 and J is TRBJ1-2; 9 bases line up with TRBD1. Germline loops: CDR1 MNHEY, CDR2 SMNVEV (reference sequence). The CDR3 extends over 14 amino acids. V was pared by 4 bases and J by 4 bases, with 4 bases of the junction left unmatched. The CDR3 sequence: CASSSKDRGYGYTF. DNA of the CDR3: TGTGCCAGCAGTTCAAAGGACAGGGGCTATGGCTACACCTTC.

The chain carries TRBV7-9 and TRBJ2-5; D is perhaps TRBD2 (6 bases). Trimming shortened V by 5 bases and J by 1 base, and 20 bases separated the two germline ends. The CDR3 consists of 17 residues. Germline V gene sequence: CDR1 SEHNR, CDR2 FQNEAQ (reference sequence). The CDR3 loop reads CASSLLGREVSQETQYF. CDR3 DNA: TGTGCCAGCAGCCTCCTCGGTAGGGAGGTTAGCCAAGAGACCCAGTACTTC. The whole variable domain, remainder taken from reference TRBV7-9 and TRBJ2-5, is DTGVSQNPRHKITKRGQNVTFRCDPISEHNRLYWYRQTLGQGPEFLTYFQNEAQLEKSRLLSDRFSAERPKGSFSTLEIQRTEQGDSAMYLCASSLLGREVSQETQYFGPGTRLLVL.

The rearrangement uses TRBV7-9 and TRBJ2-5; 11 bases map to TRBD1. Germline CDR1 reads SEHNR; CDR2 reads FQNEAQ (reference sequence). The length of the CDR3 is 15 residues. Trimming at V came to 5 bases and at J to 4 bases, leaving 6 bases not matched to a gene. CDR3 amino acids: CASSLTGTGGETQYF. The DNA for the CDR3 is TGTGCCAGCAGCCTTACCGGGACAGGGGGAGAGACCCAGTACTTC.

This sequence joins TRBV2 and TRBJ2-7, with 12 bases aligning to TRBD2. Germline loops: CDR1 SNHLY, CDR2 FYNNEI. V dropped 4 bases and J dropped 2; count of bases not matched to a gene: 9. The CDR3 runs 17 residues. This chain's CDR3 is CASSVPSGGAGPYEQYF. DNA for the CDR3: TGTGCCAGCAGTGTCCCTAGCGGGGGGGCGGGTCCCTACGAGCAGTACTTC. The full variable domain, with the rest looked up from reference TRBV2 and TRBJ2-7, is EPEVTQTPSHQVTQMGQEVILRCVPISNHLYFYWYRQILGQKVEFLVSFYNNEISEKSEIFDDQFSVERPDGSNFTLKIRSTKLEDSAMYFCASSVPSGGAGPYEQYFGPGTRLTVT.

V is TRBV7-8 and J is TRBJ1-5; D perhaps matches TRBD1 (6 bases). CDR3 size: 15 residues. Germline lookup yields CDR1 SGHVS and CDR2 FQNEAQ. The V end was cut by 5 bases, the J end by 3 bases, with 14 bases between. CDR3 amino acids: CASSPTDSSNQPQHF. The DNA of the CDR3 is TGTGCCAGCAGCCCGACGGACAGCTCCAATCAGCCCCAGCATTTT.

This chain uses TRBV5-6 with TRBJ2-7; TRBD1 might be the D (6 bases). The CDR3 length is 14 residues. Trimming cost V 3 bases and J 6 bases, with 16 bases left between them. Germline V gives CDR1 SGHDT, CDR2 YYEEEE. The DNA of the CDR3 is TGTGCCAGCAGCTCCGAACTACAGGGTGCCGAGCAGTACTTC. Protein product: CASSSELQGAEQYF.

The rearrangement uses TRBV5-4 and TRBJ2-7; perhaps TRBD1 as D (6 bases). Trimming shortened V by 2 bases and J by 3 bases, and 15 bases separated the two germline ends. This CDR3 region has 15 residues. Germline CDR1 SGHNT, CDR2 YYREEE (reference sequence). The CDR3 nucleotides read TGTGCCAGCAGCTTCGCGGACAGTTCCTACTACGAGCAGTACTTC. Its protein is CASSFADSSYYEQYF.

The genes are TRBV9 and TRBJ2-1; 15 nucleotides match TRBD2. Germline V lookup: CDR1 SGDLS, CDR2 YYNGEE. J gave up 0 bases and V 4 bases, and 5 bases lay outside the gene matches. The CDR3 spans 18 residues. The CDR3, as DNA: TGTGCCAGCAGCCCGGGGACTAGCGGGGGGTCCTCCTACAATGAGCAGTTCTTC. Protein sequence: CASSPGTSGGSSYNEQFF.

The J gene is TRBJ1-2, the V gene TRBV19; D not resolved. V gave up 8 bases and J gave up 8 bases, with 24 bases separating them. Germline V gene data show CDR1 as LNHDA and CDR2 as SQIVND (reference sequence). The CDR3 is made up of 15 amino acids. CDR3 sequence: CASSMPSELQWGYTF. As DNA, the CDR3 is TGTGCCAGTTCAATGCCCTCAGAACTACAATGGGGCTACACCTTC.

The chain uses TRBV5-4 and TRBJ2-7; TRBD2 is a possible D gene (5 bases). CDR3 length: 12 residues. V lost 10 bases, J lost 5 bases, and 16 bases lay in between. Germline CDR1 and CDR2: SGHNT and YYREEE (reference sequence). The CDR3 spells CAFEAGINEQYF. CDR3 in DNA: TGTGCCTTCGAGGCGGGTATAAACGAGCAGTACTTC.

The chain carries TRBV6-5 and TRBJ1-4; TRBD1 matches at 10 bases. CDR1 MNHEY and CDR2 SVGAGI come from the germline V gene. After removal of 6 bases from V and 8 bases from J, the junction contained 6 bases not matched to a gene. The length of the CDR3 is 14 residues. CDR3 coding DNA: TGTGCCAGCAGGACGACAGGGGGCCAGGAAAAACTGTTTTTT. Amino acids: CASRTTGGQEKLFF.

DNA for the CDR3: TGTGCCAGCAGTTTAAGGGGGACAGGGTTTTCTTACGAGCAGTACTTC. Translated: CASSLRGTGFSYEQYF. The chain uses TRBV27 and TRBJ2-7; TRBD1 aligns across 9 bases. Germline V gene data show CDR1 as MNHEY and CDR2 as SMNVEV (reference sequence). V shed 2 bases, J shed 4 bases, and the junction held 9 bases outside the gene matches. The CDR3 consists of 16 residues.

The genes are TRBV25-1 and TRBJ1-2; tentative D call: TRBD1 (6 bases). CDR1 and CDR2 (germline): MGHDK, SYGVNS. The CDR3 extends over 14 amino acids. The V end was cut by 9 bases, the J end by 2 bases, with 16 bases between. This CDR3 is CASIGGAANYGYTF. The CDR3 nucleotides are TGTGCCAGTATTGGGGGGGCCGCCAACTATGGCTACACCTTC.

By share of the sample, this clone is medium-sized (0.01 to 0.1%). The chain links TRBV6-4 to TRBJ1-1; D call uncertain. Trimming shortened V by 2 bases and J by 8 bases, and 15 bases separated the two germline ends. The CDR3 is 14 residues long. Germline lookup yields CDR1 MRHNA and CDR2 SNTAGT. The CDR3 DNA sequence: TGTGCCAGCAGTGACGGAGAGGGCCAGCGAGAAGCTTTCTTT. Its protein product is CASSDGEGQREAFF.

The chain carries TRBV4-3 and TRBJ2-2, with 7 bases that match TRBD2. The CDR3 is made up of 18 amino acids. Germline CDR1 reads LGHNA; CDR2 reads YSLEER. V shed 1 base, J shed 6 bases, and the junction held 14 bases outside the gene matches. The DNA of the CDR3 is TGCGCCAGCAGCCAAGGGGCTAGCGGTTTAAGGAGAGCCGGGGAGCTGTTTTTT. Encoded protein: CASSQGASGLRRAGELFF.

In its sample, this clone was seen a few times. The chain links TRBV4-2 to TRBJ1-1, with TRBD1 as a possible D gene (5 bases). Germline values: CDR1 LGHNA, CDR2 YNFKEQ. This CDR3 comprises 15 residues. Trimming cost V 0 bases and J 1 base, with 9 bases left between them. CDR3 coding DNA: TGTGCCAGCAGCCAAGAGGGAACAGGGAACACTGAAGCTTTCTTT. It codes for CASSQEGTGNTEAFF.

The V and J genes are TRBV5-6 and TRBJ1-1; possibly TRBD1 for D (6 bases). V was pared by 4 bases and J by 5 bases, with 12 bases between. Germline loops: CDR1 SGHDT, CDR2 YYEEEE. The CDR3 runs 13 residues. CDR3 residues: CASSPRGGTEAFF. The CDR3 coding sequence is TGTGCCAGCAGCCCGCGAGGGGGAACTGAAGCTTTCTTT.